This TCR beta chain originates from a study of cytomegalovirus exposure and HLA in healthy donors. The PCR used 60 Vbeta and 13 Jbeta primers. The repertoire was sequenced with immunoSEQ multiplex PCR; TCRdb's copy has only in-frame clones and lacks some. The sample shows roughly 140,000 clones, around 80% of them seen only once. The sample holds a few counts of this clone. The sequence came from a female donor in good health and CMV-seronegative. Sequenced material: PBMCs.

The CDR3, as DNA: TGTGCCAGCAGCGTTGCAGGGCAGGGCACTGAAGCTTTCTTT. Its protein is CASSVAGQGTEAFF. The chain carries TRBV9 and TRBJ1-1, with D possibly being TRBD1 (5 bases). The CDR3 has 14 amino acids. Germline V gene sequence: CDR1 SGDLS, CDR2 YYNGEE. V gave up 2 bases and J gave up 4 bases, with 12 bases separating them.